Each of the 27 T cell receptor beta chains below was sequenced from the same sample in a study of molecular identifiers for immune sequencing clone quantification. Using its own MiXCR run on the PCR reads, TCRdb lists one record per CDR3 protein. The sample carries tens of thousands of distinct CDR3 sequences, roughly a fifth recorded once. Sequencing input: naive CD8+ T cells from blood, with Jurkat cell RNA spiked in. Noted subset: FACS-sorted CD8+CD4-CCR7+CD45RA+ naive T cells. The receptors stem from a human donor in good health. Some libraries in this study had Jurkat cell RNA spiked in.

The table lists this clonotype with many counts. V usage is TRBV7-9 and J usage is TRBJ2-7; 8 positions match TRBD2. Trimming cost V 5 bases and J 0 bases; bases outside gene matches: 6. Germline V gives CDR1 SEHNR, CDR2 FQNEAQ (reference sequence). This CDR3 spans 15 amino acids. In DNA form, the CDR3 reads TGTGCCAGCAGCCATACTAGCGGTAGCTCCTACGAGCAGTACTTC. Amino acid sequence: CASSHTSGSSYEQYF.

This clonotype was recorded at least ten times. This sequence joins TRBV7-8 and TRBJ1-1; D possibly corresponds to TRBD1 (5 bases). V lost 5 bases to trimming and J lost 0 bases, with 10 bases between them. CDR1 SGHVS and CDR2 FQNEAQ come from the germline V gene. The CDR3 is 14 amino acids. The CDR3 spells CASSRDPMNTEAFF. CDR3 DNA: TGTGCCAGCAGCCGGGACCCCATGAACACTGAAGCTTTCTTT.

This clonotype occurred many times. The chain links TRBV6-6 to TRBJ2-5; 12 bases map to TRBD2. The V gene's germline CDR1 is MNHNY and CDR2 SVGAGI (reference sequence). The CDR3 totals 16 residues. Trimming cost V 5 bases and J 4 bases; bases outside gene matches: 8. The CDR3 loop is CASSLGLAGSLETQYF. The CDR3 DNA sequence: TGTGCCAGCAGTCTGGGACTAGCGGGCTCCCTAGAGACCCAGTACTTC.

In the case of this clonotype: The germline gene is not matched at one end of the junction; a read error may be the cause. The chain has TRBV9 and TRBJ1-4; D not resolved. CDR3 length: 15 residues. Germline-derived CDR1 and CDR2 are SGDLS and YYNGEE. The CDR3 here is CASSAEETYNEKLLF. Written as DNA, the CDR3 is TGCGCCAGCAGCGCTGAGGAGACTTATAATGAAAAACTGCTTTTT.

This clonotype was counted ten times or more. The V gene is TRBV7-8, the J gene TRBJ2-3; 8 bases agree with TRBD2. CDR1 is SGHVS, CDR2 FQNEAQ, per germline. The CDR3 sequence is 13 residues long. Trimming cost V 7 bases and J 4 bases; bases outside gene matches: 4. The CDR3 coding sequence is TGTGCCAGCAACGGGGGGGGTTCAGATACGCAGTATTTT. Translation: CASNGGGSDTQYF.

This clonotype showed up many times. In DNA form, the CDR3 reads TGTGCCAGCATCGGACAGGGGGAAGAGACCCAGTACTTC. This translates into CASIGQGEETQYF. V and J are TRBV28 and TRBJ2-5, with 10 bases aligning to TRBD1. Unmatched junction bases numbered 2, after V lost 7 bases and J lost 3 bases. This CDR3 spans 13 amino acids. Germline loops: CDR1 MDHEN, CDR2 SYDVKM.

This clonotype came up many times. V and J are TRBV4-1 and TRBJ1-4; D unclear. This CDR3 has 16 residues. V shed 4 bases and J shed 0 bases, with 12 bases lying between them. Looked up from germline, CDR1 is MGHRA and CDR2 is YSYEKL. CDR3 bases: TGCGCCAGCAGCCGCGTACCGGGTGCAACTAATGAAAAACTGTTTTTT. Protein product: CASSRVPGATNEKLFF.

This clonotype showed up many times. The rearrangement links TRBV20-1 to TRBJ2-3; D is ambiguous. Germline values: CDR1 DFQATT, CDR2 SNEGSKA (reference sequence). CDR3 length equals 11 residues. Trimming left V 6 bases short and J 6 bases short, with 10 bases between. The CDR3 coding sequence is TGCAGTGCGCGGACCGGGGATACGCAGTATTTT. Protein: CSARTGDTQYF.

This clonotype was seen many times. This chain uses TRBV5-6 with TRBJ1-1; unclear D gene. CDR1 is SGHDT and CDR2 is YYEEEE in the germline V gene. The length of the CDR3 is 13 residues. The V end was cut by 1 base, the J end by 8 bases, with 12 bases between. CDR3 residues: CASSLFTGFEAFF. In nucleotides, the CDR3 is TGTGCCAGCAGCTTGTTTACCGGTTTCGAAGCTTTCTTT.

The V gene is TRBV14, the J gene TRBJ2-2; D tentatively reads TRBD1 or TRBD2 (6 bases each). In germline, CDR1 is SGHDN, CDR2 FVKESK. Trimming took 0 bases from V and 5 from J, leaving 13 bases between them. This CDR3 has 16 residues. Here the CDR3 reads CASSQEGGRWTGELFF. The CDR3 DNA sequence: TGTGCCAGCAGCCAAGAAGGGGGGCGGTGGACCGGGGAGCTGTTTTTT. Together with reference TRBV14 and TRBJ2-2, the CDR3 gives the full variable domain: EAGVTQFPSHSVIEKGQTVTLRCDPISGHDNLYWYRRVMGKEIKFLLHFVKESKQDESGMPNNRFLAERTGGTYSTLKVQPAELEDSGVYFCASSQEGGRWTGELFFGEGSRLTVL.

CDR3 coding DNA: TGTGCCAGCAGTTTATCCGGCGGGAGGTACACAGATACGCAGTATTTT. Translation: CASSLSGGRYTDTQYF. The rearrangement links TRBV27 to TRBJ2-3; the match to TRBD2 covers 8 bases. In germline, CDR1 is MNHEY, CDR2 SMNVEV (reference sequence). The V segment lost 0 bases and the J segment 2 bases; nucleotides outside the gene matches: 4. CDR3 length: 16 residues.

The chain joins TRBV6-5 to TRBJ2-3; D gene unclear. Germline CDR1 reads MNHEY; CDR2 reads SVGAGI. This CDR3 comprises 13 residues. V was clipped by 6 bases and J by 0 bases, with 7 bases between them. The CDR3 loop reads CASSLLSTDTQYF. CDR3 nucleotides: TGTGCCAGCAGCCTGCTCAGCACAGATACGCAGTATTTT.

As for this clonotype: Being one base from a much bigger clone, this may be a read error. The chain links TRBV27 to TRBJ1-2, with TRBD1 as a possible D gene (5 bases). Germline V gene data show CDR1 as MNHEY and CDR2 as SMNVEV (reference sequence). The CDR3 runs 14 residues. Trimming cost V 4 bases and J 8 bases, with 17 bases left between them. CDR3 sequence reads: CASSSPGIRGGYTF. As DNA, the CDR3 is TGTGCCAGCAGTTCGCCAGGGATTCGTGGGGGCTACACCTTC.

This clonotype was counted ten times or more. The V and J genes are TRBV6-1 and TRBJ2-7, with 10 positions matching TRBD2. Germline assignment: CDR1 MNHNS and CDR2 SASEGT. V gave up 1 base and J gave up 9 bases; unmatched junction bases: 9. This CDR3 has 15 amino acids. As DNA, the CDR3 is TGTGCCAGCAGTGAAGTTCGGCTAGCGGGAGCGGTGCAGTACTTC. Translating it yields CASSEVRLAGAVQYF.

A few counts support this clonotype. This sequence joins TRBV7-9 and TRBJ2-3; D call uncertain. The CDR3 has 12 amino acids. Deletions cut 7 bases from V and 8 bases from J, with 13 bases between. The germline V gene has CDR1 SEHNR and CDR2 FQNEAQ (reference sequence). The DNA for the CDR3 is TGTGCCAGCATCCTCTCGGGCGGTACGCAGTATTTT. Protein: CASILSGGTQYF.

The table lists this clonotype with many counts. The rearrangement links TRBV12-3 or TRBV12-4 to TRBJ2-7; a possible D gene is TRBD2 (7 bases). V was cut by 6 bases and J by 3 bases, with 21 bases left in between. This CDR3 has 16 amino acids. The CDR3 nucleotides are TGTGCCAGCAGCCTGGGGGGGCTCTCTCAAATCTACGAGCAGTACTTC. It encodes CASSLGGLSQIYEQYF.

This clonotype was seen many times. V is TRBV9 and J is TRBJ1-1; D unresolved. Germline CDR1 reads SGDLS; CDR2 reads YYNGEE. With 0 bases removed from V and 5 bases from J, the gap between germline ends came to 8 bases. This CDR3 is 13 amino acids long. The CDR3 DNA sequence: TGTGCCAGCAGCGTAGGGCCCGCGACTGAAGCTTTCTTT. Translated, it gives CASSVGPATEAFF.

At least ten counts were recorded for this clonotype. The V call is TRBV11-2, the J call TRBJ2-3, with D unclear. V shed 1 base and J shed 0 bases, with 5 bases lying between them. Germline CDR1 reads SGHAT; CDR2 reads FQNNGV. The CDR3 runs 14 residues. This CDR3 reads CASSLVLSTDTQYF. The CDR3 DNA is TGTGCCAGCAGCTTAGTACTTAGCACAGATACGCAGTATTTT. Full variable domain (outside the CDR3, taken from reference TRBV11-2 and TRBJ2-3): EAGVAQSPRYKIIEKRQSVAFWCNPISGHATLYWYQQILGQGPKLLIQFQNNGVVDDSQLPKDRFSAERLKGVDSTLKIQPAKLEDSAVYLCASSLVLSTDTQYFGPGTRLTVL.

This clonotype has a count of ten or more. The J gene is TRBJ1-1, the V gene TRBV27; TRBD1 matches 9 bases. V trimming: 5 bases; J trimming: 5 bases; junction bases outside the gene matches: 9. Germline values: CDR1 MNHEY, CDR2 SMNVEV (reference sequence). The CDR3 is 15 amino acids. The CDR3 sequence: CASSPTGGLWTEAFF. The CDR3 DNA is TGTGCCAGCAGTCCCACAGGGGGCCTGTGGACTGAAGCTTTCTTT.

The chain has TRBV11-2 and TRBJ1-4; TRBD1 aligns across 8 bases. The CDR3 spans 14 residues. Looked up from germline, CDR1 is SGHAT and CDR2 is FQNNGV. The V segment lost 5 bases and the J segment 8 bases; nucleotides outside the gene matches: 7. CDR3 sequence (DNA): TGTGCCAGCAGCCCTGGACAGGGTCGAGAAAAACTGTTTTTT. Amino acid sequence: CASSPGQGREKLFF. Supplemented by reference TRBV11-2 and TRBJ1-4, the full variable domain reads EAGVAQSPRYKIIEKRQSVAFWCNPISGHATLYWYQQILGQGPKLLIQFQNNGVVDDSQLPKDRFSAERLKGVDSTLKIQPAKLEDSAVYLCASSPGQGREKLFFGSGTQLSVL.

The chain joins TRBV12-5 to TRBJ2-1; TRBD2 matches at 13 bases. The V gene end was trimmed by 3 bases and the J gene end by 6 bases; junction bases not matched to a gene: 2. Germline V gene sequence: CDR1 LGHNT, CDR2 FRNRAP. The CDR3 length is 15 residues. The CDR3 DNA reads TGTGCTAGTGGTTTTACTAGCGGGGGGGCCAATGAGCAGTTCTTC. As protein: CASGFTSGGANEQFF. Supplemented by reference TRBV12-5 and TRBJ2-1, the full variable domain reads DARVTQTPRHKVTEMGQEVTMRCQPILGHNTVFWYRQTMMQGLELLAYFRNRAPLDDSGMPKDRFSAEMPDATLATLKIQPSEPRDSAVYFCASGFTSGGANEQFFGPGTRLTVL.

By share, this clonotype counts as medium-sized (0.01 to 0.1%). The gene calls are TRBV6-5 and TRBJ1-1; possibly TRBD1 for D (5 bases). This CDR3 region has 13 residues. Trimming stripped 6 bases from V and 4 bases from J, with 12 bases between. From germline, CDR1 is MNHEY and CDR2 SVGAGI. The CDR3 DNA sequence: TGTGCCAGCAGCCGGGGCCGTGGCACTGAAGCTTTCTTT. Encoded protein: CASSRGRGTEAFF.

The table lists this clonotype with many counts. This chain joins TRBV5-4 and TRBJ2-7, with 11 positions matching TRBD2. The ends lost 4 bases at V and 6 bases at J; junction bases unmatched: 12. This CDR3 has 16 amino acids. Germline lookup yields CDR1 SGHNT and CDR2 YYREEE (reference sequence). The CDR3 loop reads CASSRDGLAGGPEQYF. The DNA for the CDR3 is TGTGCCAGCAGCCGAGATGGGCTAGCGGGAGGTCCCGAGCAGTACTTC.

This clonotype was detected ten times or more. This chain connects TRBV20-1 to TRBJ2-3; D remains ambiguous. The V and J ends lost 6 bases and 5 bases respectively, with 6 bases between them. Germline CDR1 reads DFQATT; CDR2 reads SNEGSKA (reference sequence). The CDR3 totals 10 residues. Written as DNA, the CDR3 is TGCAGTGCCAGGATAGATACGCAGTATTTT. This translates into CSARIDTQYF.

This clonotype was seen many times. The chain uses TRBV5-4 and TRBJ2-6; possibly TRBD1 for D (5 bases). CDR3 size: 15 residues. V lost 2 bases and J 4 bases, leaving 10 bases between the germline ends. Germline loops: CDR1 SGHNT, CDR2 YYREEE (reference sequence). The CDR3 DNA follows: TGTGCCAGCAGCTTCAGGGTCGGCGGGGCCAACGTCCTGACTTTC. It codes for CASSFRVGGANVLTF.

This clonotype was seen ten or more times. V and J are TRBV5-1 and TRBJ2-7; TRBD1 might be the D (5 bases). The ends were cut back, 1 base at V and 7 bases at J, with 12 bases in the middle. Germline CDR1 and CDR2: SGHRS and YFSETQ. CDR3 length: 13 amino acids. CDR3 sequence (DNA): TGCGCCAGCAGCTTGCCAGGGTCTGAGGAGCAGTACTTC. This codes for CASSLPGSEEQYF.

The sample holds many counts of this clonotype. The V and J genes are TRBV6-5 and TRBJ1-1, with D perhaps matching TRBD1 (5 bases). The CDR3 is made up of 15 amino acids. Germline-derived CDR1 and CDR2 are MNHEY and SVGAGI. V was trimmed by 5 bases and J by 10 bases, leaving 23 bases between them. This chain's CDR3 is CASSDITGYQQRAFF. DNA of the CDR3: TGTGCCAGCAGTGACATCACAGGTTACCAACAGAGAGCTTTCTTT.